Sequencing of this TCR beta chain was carried out in a study of blood T cells in healthy people across ages. Study-wide results and caveats: Naive CD4+ cell counts and diversity both ran higher in long-lived than in aged donors.

This clonotype was counted a few times. The antigen remains undetermined. One end of the junction fails to match germline, which may point to a read error. The CDR3 sequence is 16 residues long. Germline CDR1 is SGDLS and CDR2 is YYNGEE. For the second PCR, which ran for about 7 to 11 cycles, a sample-barcoded 5' primer and a J-beta primer mix were used. TCRdb reanalysed the 5' RACE reads using MiXCR and keeps one entry per CDR3 protein. The sample lists 1.5 million to 2 million distinct CDR3 sequences, roughly 30% occurring once. This TCR was recovered from a woman in her thirties in good health. This chain joins TRBV9 and TRBJ2-3; 10 nucleotides line up with TRBD2. Sample: blood. This CDR3 reads CASSASGGAGTDTQYF. Written as DNA, the CDR3 is TGTGCCAGCAGCGCCAGCGGGGGGGCAGGCACGGATACGCAGTATTTT.